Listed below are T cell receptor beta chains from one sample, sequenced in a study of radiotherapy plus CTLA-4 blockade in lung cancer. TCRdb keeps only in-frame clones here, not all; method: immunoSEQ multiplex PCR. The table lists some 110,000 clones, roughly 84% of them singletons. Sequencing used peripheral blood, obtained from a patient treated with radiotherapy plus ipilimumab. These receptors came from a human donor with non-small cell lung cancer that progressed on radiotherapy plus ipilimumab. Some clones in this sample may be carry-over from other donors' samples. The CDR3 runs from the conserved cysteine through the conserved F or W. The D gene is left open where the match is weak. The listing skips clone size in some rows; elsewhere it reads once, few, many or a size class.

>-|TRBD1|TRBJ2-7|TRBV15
CATSRDYRGSGQYF
TGTGCCACCAGCAGAGATTACAGGGGAAGCGGGCAGTACTTC
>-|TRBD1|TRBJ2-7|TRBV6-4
CASSPKPGQKPYEQYF
TGTGCCAGCAGTCCTAAACCGGGACAGAAGCCCTACGAGCAGTACTTC
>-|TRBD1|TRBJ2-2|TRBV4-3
CASSPRVTGGDGTGELFF
TGCGCCAGCTCCCCCCGGGTGACAGGGGGCGATGGCACCGGGGAGCTGTTTTTT
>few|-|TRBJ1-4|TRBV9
CASSVGQEAYEKLFF
TGTGCCAGCAGCGTAGGACAGGAGGCGTACGAAAAACTGTTTTTT
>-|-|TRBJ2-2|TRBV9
CASSGPGGVTGELFF
TGTGCCAGCAGCGGACCGGGCGGGGTCACCGGGGAGCTGTTTTTT
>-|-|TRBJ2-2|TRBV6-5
CASSYDMNTGELFF
TGTGCCAGCAGTTACGATATGAACACCGGGGAGCTGTTTTTT
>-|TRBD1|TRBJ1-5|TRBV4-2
CASSQVQGGSNQPQHF
TGTGCCAGCAGCCAAGTACAGGGGGGTAGCAATCAGCCCCAGCATTTT
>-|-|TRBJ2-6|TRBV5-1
CASSFSGANVLTF
TGCGCCAGCAGCTTCTCTGGGGCCAACGTCCTGACTTTC
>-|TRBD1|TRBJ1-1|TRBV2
CASIVWDRANTEAFF
TGTGCCAGCATTGTCTGGGACAGGGCGAACACTGAAGCTTTCTTT
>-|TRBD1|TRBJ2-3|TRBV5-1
CASSYGTGHTDTQYF
TGCGCCAGCAGCTATGGGACAGGGCACACAGATACGCAGTATTTT
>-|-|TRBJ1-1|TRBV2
CATYRATSPLAFF
TGTGCCACATACAGGGCTACGTCCCCTTTAGCTTTCTTT
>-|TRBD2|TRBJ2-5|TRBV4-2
CASSQEGLAGGPRTVAQYF
TGTGCCAGCAGCCAAGAGGGTCTAGCGGGGGGGCCGCGCACGGTAGCCCAGTACTTC
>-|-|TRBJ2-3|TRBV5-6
CASSLGQGLLGDTQYF
TGTGCCAGCAGCTTGGGGCAGGGCCTCCTGGGGGATACGCAGTATTTT
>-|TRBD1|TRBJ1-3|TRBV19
CASGATGGNTIYF
TGTGCCAGTGGGGCGACAGGGGGAAACACCATATATTTT
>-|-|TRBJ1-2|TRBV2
CASRGLFYGYTF
TGTGCCAGCAGGGGGCTTTTCTATGGCTACACCTTC
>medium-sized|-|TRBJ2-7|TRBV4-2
CASSQSRLGSYEQYF
TGTGCCAGCAGCCAATCCAGGCTCGGATCCTACGAGCAGTACTTC
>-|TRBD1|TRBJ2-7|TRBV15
CATSSQTGGRYEQYF
TGTGCCACCAGCAGCCAGACAGGGGGCCGCTACGAGCAGTACTTC
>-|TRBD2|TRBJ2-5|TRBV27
CASRPTGTSARPLKTQYF
TGTGCCAGCAGACCTACCGGGACTAGCGCCCGACCCCTGAAGACCCAGTACTTC
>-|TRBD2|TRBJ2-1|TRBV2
CASRPLAGGLVVGQFF
TGTGCCAGCAGACCCCTAGCGGGGGGGCTAGTAGTAGGGCAGTTCTTC
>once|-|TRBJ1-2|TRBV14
CASSYADGAFYGYTF
TGTGCCAGCAGCTACGCGGACGGAGCCTTCTATGGCTACACCTTC
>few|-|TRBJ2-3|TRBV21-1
CASSGGVLKIKSTDTQYF
TGTGCCAGCAGCGGGGGGGTTCTAAAAATAAAAAGCACAGATACGCAGTATTTT
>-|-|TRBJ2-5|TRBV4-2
CASSQDGTAQETQYF
TGTGCCAGCAGCCAAGACGGGACTGCCCAAGAGACCCAGTACTTC
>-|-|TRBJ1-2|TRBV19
CASTPQGPAGYTF
TGTGCCAGTACCCCCCAGGGGCCCGCTGGCTACACCTTC
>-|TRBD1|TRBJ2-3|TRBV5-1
CASSWLTGDGTDTQYF
TGCGCCAGCAGCTGGTTGACAGGGGACGGCACAGATACGCAGTATTTT
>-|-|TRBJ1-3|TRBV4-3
CASSQDIAVSGNTIYF
TGCGCCAGCAGCCAAGACATCGCAGTCTCTGGAAACACCATATATTTT
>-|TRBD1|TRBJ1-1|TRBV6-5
CASRGQGWTEAFF
TGTGCCAGCAGGGGACAGGGGTGGACTGAAGCTTTCTTT
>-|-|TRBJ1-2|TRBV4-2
CASSQSAGTESYGYTF
TGTGCCAGCAGCCAATCCGCGGGCACGGAGTCTTACGGCTACACCTTC
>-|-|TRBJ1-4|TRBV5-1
CASSLGQNNEKLFF
TGCGCCAGCAGCTTGGGCCAGAATAATGAAAAACTGTTTTTT
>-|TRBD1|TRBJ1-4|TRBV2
CASNGQGREKLFF
TGTGCCAGCAACGGACAGGGTAGGGAAAAACTGTTTTTT
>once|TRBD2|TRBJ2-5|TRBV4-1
CASSQGLKTGLAGGSGETQYF
TGCGCCAGCAGCCAAGGCCTGAAAACCGGACTAGCGGGGGGTTCGGGAGAGACCCAGTACTTC
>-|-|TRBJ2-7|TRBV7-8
CASSPRVTYEQYF
TGTGCCAGCAGCCCCCGGGTAACCTACGAGCAGTACTTC
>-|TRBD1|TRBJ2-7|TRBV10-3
CAMGQNYEQYF
TGTGCCATGGGACAGAACTACGAGCAGTACTTC
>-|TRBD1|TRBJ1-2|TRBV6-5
CASSYSSGGWDGYTF
TGTGCCAGCAGTTACTCGTCAGGGGGCTGGGATGGCTACACCTTC